A single sample is the source of the 5 T cell receptor beta chains below, sequenced in a study of control samples from healthy donors and cancer patients. The table came from immunoSEQ multiplex PCR; TCRdb's copy has only in-frame clones and leaves some out. The data show over 120,000 clones, with around 92% seen just once and more than 3% held by the top ten. Sequencing was done on a sample of blood. Receptors originate from a man aged 25-45 years in good health.

The DNA of the CDR3 is TGCAGCGTTGAAGACGACAGGGGGGCTCTCGGGGAGCTGTTTTTT. Its translation: CSVEDDRGALGELFF. The rearrangement uses TRBV29-1 and TRBJ2-2; TRBD1 matches 9 bases. Germline V lookup: CDR1 SQVTM, CDR2 ANQGSEA. V gave up 0 bases and J gave up 7 bases; unmatched junction bases: 6. The CDR3 covers 15 residues.

The V and J genes are TRBV2 and TRBJ2-1; TRBD2 matches 10 bases. The germline CDR1 and CDR2 sequences are SNHLY and FYNNEI. The CDR3 is 16 residues long. With V trimmed by 3 bases and J by 5 bases, 7 bases remained unmatched. CDR3 in DNA: TGTGCCAGCAGTGATCCCCTAGCGGGGGTCAACAATGAGCAGTTCTTC. This sequence encodes CASSDPLAGVNNEQFF.

J is TRBJ2-2 and V is TRBV7-8; D is uncertain. CDR3 size: 15 residues. CDR1 and CDR2 from the germline V gene are SGHVS and FQNEAQ. V was cut by 5 bases and J by 3 bases, with 13 bases left in between. CDR3 nucleotide sequence: TGTGCCAGCAGCCCCCGGGCAGGCGACACCGGGGAGCTGTTTTTT. Its translation is CASSPRAGDTGELFF. The full variable domain, rest sourced from reference TRBV7-8 and TRBJ2-2, is GAGVSQSPRYKVAKRGQDVALRCDPISGHVSLFWYQQALGQGPEFLTYFQNEAQLDKSGLPSDRFFAERPEGSVSTLKIQRTQQEDSAVYLCASSPRAGDTGELFFGEGSRLTVL.

This clone appeared a single time. The CDR3: CASTAIRGLSGNTIYF. The CDR3, as DNA: TGTGCCAGCACCGCAATCAGGGGGCTTTCCGGAAACACCATATATTTT. The V call is TRBV2, the J call TRBJ1-3; 8 bases align to TRBD1. Per germline, CDR1 SNHLY and CDR2 FYNNEI. V gave up 7 bases and J gave up 4 bases; unmatched junction bases: 12. The CDR3 has 16 amino acids.

The rearrangement uses TRBV10-3 and TRBJ2-6; 14 bases map to TRBD2. Trimming at V came to 3 bases and at J to 3 bases, leaving 7 bases not matched to a gene. Per the germline V gene, CDR1 is ENHRY and CDR2 is SYGVKD. CDR3 length equals 19 residues. The CDR3 DNA follows: TGTGCCATCAGTGATGGTGGTGGACTAGCGGGGGGTGGGGCCAACGTCCTGACTTTC. Protein product: CAISDGGGLAGGGANVLTF.